A single sample is the source of the 20 T cell receptor beta chains below, sequenced in a study of blood T cell repertoires in COVID-19. The method was immunoSEQ multiplex PCR; TCRdb's version includes in-frame clones alone and lacks a portion of them. The sample holds some 19,000 clones; 75% to 90% are singletons and the top ten take approximately 10%. The specimen sequenced was peripheral blood. Receptor source: a man older than 75 with acute or convalescent COVID-19.

The chain uses TRBV9 and TRBJ2-5, with 8 positions matching TRBD1. The CDR3 spans 16 residues. J gave up 5 bases and V 0 bases, and 9 bases lay outside the gene matches. Germline CDR1 and CDR2: SGDLS and YYNGEE. The CDR3 loop reads CASSVGTGYYMETQYF. The CDR3 DNA reads TGTGCCAGCAGCGTAGGGACAGGGTACTACATGGAGACCCAGTACTTC.

The chain couples TRBV7-2 to TRBJ2-1; D perhaps matches TRBD2 (7 bases). CDR3 length: 15 amino acids. Germline values: CDR1 SGHTA, CDR2 FQGNSA. Trimming pared 3 bases from V and 6 bases from J, leaving 15 bases between. The CDR3 region is CASSFMGGGRNEQFF. The CDR3 DNA is TGTGCCAGCAGCTTCATGGGGGGGGGCCGCAATGAGCAGTTCTTC.

The CDR3 DNA reads as TGTGCCAGCAGCTTGGCCAGAGGGTTACGAAGCATGAACACTGAAGCTTTCTTT. Its protein product is CASSLARGLRSMNTEAFF. The V gene is TRBV5-6, the J gene TRBJ1-1; no reliable D call. The V end lost 0 bases, the J end lost 0 bases, and 18 bases lay between the germline ends. There are 18 residues in the CDR3. Germline V gives CDR1 SGHDT, CDR2 YYEEEE.

The chain uses TRBV2 and TRBJ2-2; D uncertain. The V and J ends lost 1 base and 0 bases respectively, with 9 bases between them. Germline V lookup: CDR1 SNHLY, CDR2 FYNNEI. This CDR3 is built from 16 residues. DNA for the CDR3: TGTGCCAGCAGTGAAGGGCTTTCCACGAACACCGGGGAGCTGTTTTTT. It specifies CASSEGLSTNTGELFF.

On this clone: An end of the junction does not agree with germline; a read error may underlie this. The chain links TRBV7-7 to TRBJ2-7; 10 bases match TRBD1. The CDR3 is 13 residues long. Germline values: CDR1 SSHAT, CDR2 FNYEAQ (reference sequence). Here the CDR3 reads CASSRQGAGEQYF. The CDR3, as DNA: TGTGCTAGCAGCCGACAGGGGGCGGGCGAGCAGTACTTC.

This clone showed up just a few times. V gene TRBV4-1 combines with J gene TRBJ1-5, with 9 nucleotides matching TRBD1. CDR1 and CDR2 (germline): MGHRA, YSYEKL. There are 15 residues in the CDR3. The junction had 9 bases not matched to a gene; V was cut back by 7 bases and J by 5 bases. Written as DNA, the CDR3 is TGCGCCAGCACCCCCTCGGACAGGGGAGATCAGCCCCAGCATTTT. It specifies CASTPSDRGDQPQHF.

This clone was detected a few times. The V and J genes are TRBV11-2 and TRBJ1-2; 8 nucleotides agree with TRBD1. Germline assignment: CDR1 SGHAT and CDR2 FQNNGV. There are 15 residues in the CDR3. The J segment lost 6 bases and the V segment lost 5 bases, leaving 11 bases of the junction unmatched. The DNA of the CDR3 is TGTGCCAGCAGCCCCATGCCGGGACAGGCGCATGGCTACACCTTC. Protein sequence: CASSPMPGQAHGYTF.

This clone was found a few times. J is TRBJ1-1 and V is TRBV5-1; a weak D match, TRBD1 (5 bases). Trimming removed 4 bases at V and 6 bases at J, with 13 bases between. Germline lookup yields CDR1 SGHRS and CDR2 YFSETQ. The CDR3 is 13 residues long. The CDR3 bases are TGCGCCAGCAGCAAGGGGATAGGCGCTGAAGCTTTCTTT. As protein: CASSKGIGAEAFF.

This chain links TRBV6-5 with TRBJ2-7; 8 positions match TRBD1. V shed 6 bases and J 2 bases; nucleotides not matched to a gene: 6. Germline CDR1 and CDR2: MNHEY and SVGAGI. This CDR3 region has 14 residues. CDR3 DNA sequence: TGTGCCAGCAGGGTCGGACAGGGAGCCTACGAGCAGTACTTC. Protein sequence: CASRVGQGAYEQYF.

This chain joins TRBV5-8 and TRBJ2-1, with D possibly TRBD1 on 5 matching bases. V was cut by 6 bases and J by 9 bases, with 22 bases left in between. Germline V lookup: CDR1 SGHTS, CDR2 YDEGEE. The length of the CDR3 is 15 residues. This chain's CDR3 is CASTKGQGGLAEQFF. DNA of the CDR3: TGTGCCAGCACGAAAGGGCAGGGTGGTCTTGCTGAGCAGTTCTTC. The variable domain in full, completed from reference TRBV5-8 and TRBJ2-1, reads EAGVTQSPTHLIKTRGQQATLRCSPISGHTSVYWYQQALGLGLQFLLWYDEGEERNRGNFPPRFSGRQFPNYSSELNVNALELEDSALYLCASTKGQGGLAEQFFGPGTRLTVL.

The rearrangement joins TRBV3-1 (or the pseudogene TRBV3-2) to TRBJ1-1; 8 nucleotides line up with TRBD1. J was trimmed by 3 bases and V by 5 bases; bases with no gene match: 2. Per germline, CDR1 LGHDT and CDR2 YNNKEL (reference sequence). The CDR3 totals 13 residues. The CDR3 protein is CASSNRGYTEAFF. CDR3 coding DNA: TGTGCCAGCAGCAACAGGGGGTACACTGAAGCTTTCTTT.

V is TRBV29-1 and J is TRBJ1-1; no clear D. V was trimmed by 6 bases and J by 0 bases, leaving 8 bases between them. CDR3 length: 12 residues. Germline V lookup: CDR1 SQVTM, CDR2 ANQGSEA. The CDR3: CSVRGVNTEAFF. CDR3 in DNA: TGCAGCGTGCGGGGAGTGAACACTGAAGCTTTCTTT.

This clone came up a few times. The chain uses TRBV6-5 and TRBJ1-2; unclear D gene. Germline V gene lookup returns CDR1 MNHEY and CDR2 SVGAGI. The length of the CDR3 is 15 residues. V was pared by 0 bases and J by 2 bases, with 10 bases between. CDR3 bases: TGTGCCAGCAGTTACTCGATGGCGGTCAACTATGGCTACACCTTC. Translation: CASSYSMAVNYGYTF.

The V call is TRBV5-6, the J call TRBJ1-2, with 9 bases identical to TRBD1. With 2 bases clipped from V and 3 bases from J, the junction kept 5 bases outside the gene matches. Germline V lookup: CDR1 SGHDT, CDR2 YYEEEE. The CDR3 spans 15 residues. The CDR3 is CASSFGDRVHYGYTF. In DNA form, the CDR3 reads TGTGCCAGCAGCTTCGGGGACAGGGTACACTATGGCTACACCTTC.

The rearrangement links TRBV20-1 to TRBJ2-5; 9 bases agree with TRBD2. V shed 3 bases and J 0 bases; nucleotides not matched to a gene: 17. The CDR3 sequence is 19 residues long. The germline CDR1 and CDR2 sequences are DFQATT and SNEGSKA (reference sequence). The CDR3: CSASNPSGTPIFYQETQYF. In DNA, the CDR3 is TGCAGTGCTAGTAATCCTAGCGGGACTCCAATCTTCTACCAAGAGACCCAGTACTTC.

The chain employs TRBV9 and TRBJ2-7; 7 bases are a match to TRBD2. V trimming: 3 bases; J trimming: 1 base; junction bases outside the gene matches: 10. The CDR3 loop spans 16 amino acids. The germline gives CDR1 SGDLS, CDR2 YYNGEE. In DNA, the CDR3 is TGTGCCAGCAGCGCTCAGGGAGGGGACGCTTCCTACGAGCAGTACTTC. It specifies CASSAQGGDASYEQYF.

The chain links TRBV5-6 to TRBJ1-2; the D gene is possibly TRBD1 (6 bases). The germline gives CDR1 SGHDT, CDR2 YYEEEE. V lost 0 bases, J lost 8 bases, and 17 bases lay in between. The length of the CDR3 is 15 residues. The DNA of the CDR3 is TGTGCCAGCAGCTTGGCTCGCACAGGGTTGGGGGGCTACACCTTC. The encoded protein is CASSLARTGLGGYTF.

The chain employs TRBV7-2 and TRBJ1-2; D is perhaps TRBD1 (5 bases). This CDR3 is 16 amino acids long. V was shortened by 0 bases and J by 3 bases, with 14 bases between the two germline ends. The germline V gene encodes CDR1 SGHTA and CDR2 FQGNSA. This CDR3 reads CASSLAPQGRHYGYTF. The DNA for the CDR3 is TGTGCCAGCAGCTTAGCGCCCCAGGGCCGACACTATGGCTACACCTTC.

The genes are TRBV3-1 (or the pseudogene TRBV3-2) and TRBJ1-1, with TRBD1 matching 9 bases. This CDR3 spans 16 amino acids. V dropped 4 bases and J dropped 5; count of bases not matched to a gene: 11. In germline, CDR1 is LGHDT, CDR2 YNNKEL (reference sequence). CDR3 nucleotide sequence: TGTGCCAGCAGCCCTCGGGACAGGGCGATTGGGACTGAAGCTTTCTTT. This sequence encodes CASSPRDRAIGTEAFF.

This clone turned up a few times. This rearrangement joins TRBV4-1 to TRBJ1-5, with D tentatively TRBD1 (5 bases). Trimming cost V 3 bases and J 2 bases, with 11 bases left between them. Germline CDR1 and CDR2: MGHRA and YSYEKL. The CDR3 sequence is 15 residues long. Here the CDR3 reads CASSHDSGRNQPQHF. CDR3 coding DNA: TGCGCCAGCAGCCACGACAGTGGCCGCAATCAGCCCCAGCATTTT.